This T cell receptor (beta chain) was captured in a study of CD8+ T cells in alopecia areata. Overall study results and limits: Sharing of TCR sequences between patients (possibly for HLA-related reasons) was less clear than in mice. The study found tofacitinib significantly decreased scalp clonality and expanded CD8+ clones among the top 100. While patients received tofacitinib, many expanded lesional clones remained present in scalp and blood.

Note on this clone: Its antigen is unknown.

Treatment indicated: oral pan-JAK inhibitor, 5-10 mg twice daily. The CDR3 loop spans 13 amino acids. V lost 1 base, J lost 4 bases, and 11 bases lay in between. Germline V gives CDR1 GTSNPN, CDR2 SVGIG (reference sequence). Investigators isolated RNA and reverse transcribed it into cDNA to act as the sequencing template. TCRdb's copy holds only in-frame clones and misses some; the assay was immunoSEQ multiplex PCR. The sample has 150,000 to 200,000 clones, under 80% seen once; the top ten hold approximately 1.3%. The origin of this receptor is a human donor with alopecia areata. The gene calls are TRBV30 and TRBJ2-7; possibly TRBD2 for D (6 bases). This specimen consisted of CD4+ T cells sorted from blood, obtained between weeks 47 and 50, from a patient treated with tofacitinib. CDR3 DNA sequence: TGTGCCTGGAGTGGGGACTCGCAGTACGAGCAGTACTTC. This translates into CAWSGDSQYEQYF.